These T cell receptor beta chains were read from a single sample in a study of cytomegalovirus exposure and HLA in healthy donors. Assay: immunoSEQ multiplex PCR; the TCRdb copy retains only in-frame clones and omits some. Seen here are some 110,000 clones, approximately 81% observed once, and the top ten hold 1% to 1.5%. Sequenced input: PBMCs. The receptors shown here come from a man aged 30 to 45 in good health and CMV-seronegative. The CDR3 runs from the conserved cysteine through the conserved F or W. The D gene is left open where the match is weak. Some rows have no size entry. The others give once, few or many, or a class for an expanded clone.

D gene | J gene | clone size | V gene | CDR3 protein | CDR3 DNA
NA | TRBJ2-7 | NA | TRBV6-1 | CASLPASVPYEQYF | TGTGCCAGCCTCCCGGCTAGTGTCCCCTACGAGCAGTACTTC
NA | TRBJ2-1 | NA | TRBV7-2 | CASRGSGLPGNEQFF | TGTGCCAGCAGAGGAAGCGGACTTCCTGGCAATGAGCAGTTCTTC
NA | TRBJ1-6 | NA | TRBV18 | CASSPYYGDSYNSPLHF | TGTGCCAGCTCACCCTATTACGGGGACTCCTATAATTCACCCCTCCACTTT
NA | TRBJ1-1 | NA | TRBV7-9 | CASSVSGMGLRAFF | TGTGCCAGCAGCGTCTCCGGGATGGGCTTGCGAGCTTTCTTT
TRBD2 | TRBJ2-2 | NA | TRBV5-6 | CASSYSGTDTGELFF | TGTGCCAGCAGTTATAGCGGGACTGACACCGGGGAGCTGTTTTTT
TRBD1 | TRBJ2-7 | NA | TRBV4-3 | CASSHARDRGNEQYF | TGCGCCAGCAGCCACGCCCGGGACAGGGGTAACGAGCAGTACTTC
NA | TRBJ2-2 | NA | TRBV6-6 | CASSYSFDRVTGELFF | TGTGCCAGCAGTTACTCGTTCGACAGAGTTACCGGGGAGCTGTTTTTT
TRBD1 | TRBJ1-2 | NA | TRBV4-1 | CASSLPDRGHGYTF | TGCGCCAGCAGCCTGCCCGACAGGGGGCACGGCTACACCTTC
TRBD2 | TRBJ2-7 | few | TRBV10-3 | CAISESIVKRGASYEQYF | TGTGCCATCAGTGAGTCAATAGTGAAGCGGGGAGCCTCCTACGAGCAGTACTTC
NA | TRBJ1-5 | NA | TRBV10-3 | CAISEGARNQPQHF | TGTGCCATCAGTGAGGGGGCGCGTAATCAGCCCCAGCATTTT
TRBD1 | TRBJ2-5 | NA | TRBV6-4 | CASSVTGTETQYF | TGTGCCAGCAGTGTGACAGGGACGGAGACCCAGTACTTC
TRBD1 | TRBJ2-3 | NA | TRBV15 | CATSEARTGRVSQYF | TGTGCCACCAGCGAAGCGAGGACAGGGAGAGTATCGCAGTATTTT
NA | TRBJ2-5 | NA | TRBV5-6 | CASSLNGRQETQYF | TGTGCCAGCAGCCTCAACGGGAGACAAGAGACCCAGTACTTC
TRBD1 | TRBJ2-5 | NA | TRBV5-1 | CASRTDGTATTQTQYF | TGCGCCAGCAGGACCGACGGGACAGCTACCACACAGACCCAGTACTTC
NA | TRBJ1-3 | few | TRBV7-2 | CASSSLGGAGNTIYF | TGTGCCAGCAGCTCCCTAGGGGGTGCCGGAAACACCATATATTTT
TRBD2 | TRBJ2-1 | NA | TRBV5-6 | CASSVRGVAGVNEQFF | TGTGCCAGCAGCGTACGAGGGGTAGCGGGAGTTAATGAGCAGTTCTTC
TRBD2 | TRBJ2-7 | NA | TRBV27 | CASSLRGNYEQYF | TGTGCCAGCAGTTTGCGGGGGAACTACGAGCAGTACTTC
NA | TRBJ1-1 | NA | TRBV28 | CASSYPDTNTEAFF | TGTGCCAGCAGTTATCCTGACACGAACACTGAAGCTTTCTTT
NA | TRBJ2-7 | few | TRBV30 | CAWNSPSLEQYF | TGTGCCTGGAATTCCCCTAGCCTGGAGCAGTACTTC
NA | TRBJ2-7 | NA | TRBV19 | CASSIVGRRSYEQYF | TGTGCCAGTAGTATAGTGGGTAGGAGGTCCTACGAGCAGTACTTC
TRBD2 | TRBJ2-7 | NA | TRBV5-6 | CASSGASGYSYEQYF | TGTGCCAGCAGCGGCGCTAGCGGGTACTCCTACGAGCAGTACTTC
NA | TRBJ1-3 | few | TRBV6-1 | CASRDNSGNTIYF | TGTGCCAGCAGGGACAACTCTGGAAACACCATATATTTT
NA | TRBJ2-2 | NA | TRBV5-4 | CASKDRNTGELFF | TGTGCCAGCAAGGACAGGAACACCGGGGAGCTGTTTTTT
TRBD2 | TRBJ2-1 | NA | TRBV19 | CASSLGTSTNNEQFF | TGTGCCAGTAGTCTCGGGACTAGTACCAACAATGAGCAGTTCTTC
TRBD2 | TRBJ2-5 | NA | TRBV10-2 | CASRDGTSGPTQYF | TGCGCCAGCAGAGACGGGACTAGCGGGCCGACCCAGTACTTC
TRBD1 | TRBJ1-5 | few | TRBV5-6 | CASSLSQGSQPQHF | TGTGCCAGCAGCTTATCACAGGGGTCTCAGCCCCAGCATTTT
TRBD1 | TRBJ1-2 | NA | TRBV5-1 | CASNGQGAGGYTF | TGCGCCAGTAATGGACAGGGGGCGGGTGGCTACACCTTC
TRBD2 | TRBJ2-5 | few | TRBV7-9 | CASSPVGGVETQYF | TGTGCCAGCAGCCCCGTGGGGGGGGTAGAGACCCAGTACTTC
TRBD2 | TRBJ2-1 | NA | TRBV29-1 | CSVTSGGGRHNEQFF | TGCAGCGTAACGTCCGGGGGGGGCCGCCACAATGAGCAGTTCTTC
NA | TRBJ1-2 | NA | TRBV6-5 | CASSPPGVWDYGYTF | TGTGCCAGCAGTCCTCCGGGAGTCTGGGACTATGGCTACACCTTC
NA | TRBJ1-2 | NA | TRBV6-5 | CASSYRYSGIPGYTF | TGTGCCAGCAGTTACCGATATTCAGGAATTCCTGGCTACACCTTC
TRBD2 | TRBJ2-1 | NA | TRBV10-3 | CAIRGLAGDDEQFF | TGTGCCATCAGGGGGCTAGCGGGAGACGATGAGCAGTTCTTC
TRBD2 | TRBJ2-3 | few | TRBV10-1 | CASSSSGALGTQYF | TGCGCCAGCAGCTCTAGCGGGGCCCTTGGTACGCAGTATTTT
TRBD2 | TRBJ2-7 | NA | TRBV6-5 | CASSYTAGGPDEQYF | TGTGCCAGCAGTTACACCGCGGGGGGTCCCGACGAGCAGTACTTC
NA | TRBJ1-2 | NA | TRBV19 | CASSTSNRAFNYGYTF | TGTGCCAGTAGTACCAGCAACAGGGCGTTCAACTATGGCTACACCTTC
NA | TRBJ1-4 | NA | TRBV7-9 | CASSLSTARGEKLFF | TGTGCCAGCAGCTTATCAACAGCACGGGGTGAAAAACTGTTTTTT
TRBD1 | TRBJ1-5 | NA | TRBV18 | CASSQDRAGQPQHF | TGTGCCAGCTCACAGGACAGGGCAGGTCAGCCCCAGCATTTT
NA | TRBJ1-2 | NA | TRBV19 | CASTQTGDYGYTF | TGTGCCAGTACCCAGACAGGCGACTATGGCTACACCTTC
TRBD2 | TRBJ2-5 | NA | TRBV30 | CAWSVGTSGSSQETQYF | TGTGCCTGGAGTGTAGGGACTAGCGGGAGCTCCCAAGAGACCCAGTACTTC
NA | TRBJ1-1 | NA | TRBV9 | CASSVADRVLMNTEAFF | TGTGCCAGCAGCGTAGCTGACCGGGTACTTATGAACACTGAAGCTTTCTTT
TRBD2 | TRBJ2-5 | few | TRBV15 | CATSRDNGGETQYF | TGTGCCACCAGCAGAGATAACGGGGGGGAGACCCAGTACTTC
TRBD1 | TRBJ2-5 | NA | TRBV7-9 | CASSPWTGGEETQYF | TGTGCCAGCAGCCCGTGGACAGGGGGGGAAGAGACCCAGTACTTC
NA | TRBJ1-6 | NA | TRBV30 | CACDFRNSPLHF | TGTGCCTGCGACTTTAGGAATTCACCCCTCCACTTT
NA | TRBJ2-7 | once | TRBV6-1 | CASSDSVLEQYF | TGTGCCAGCAGTGATTCTGTGTTGGAGCAGTACTTC
NA | TRBJ1-1 | NA | TRBV6-6 | CASRLMNTEAFF | TGTGCCAGCAGGTTAATGAACACTGAAGCTTTCTTT
TRBD2 | TRBJ2-3 | few | TRBV9 | CASSVKASGRTGDTQYF | TGTGCCAGCAGCGTAAAGGCTAGCGGGAGGACTGGAGATACGCAGTATTTT
TRBD1 | TRBJ1-2 | NA | TRBV4-3 | CASSQEPPDRAFNYGYTF | TGCGCCAGCAGCCAAGAACCACCCGACAGGGCGTTTAACTATGGCTACACCTTC
NA | TRBJ1-4 | few | TRBV6-6 | CASSPRSNEKLFF | TGTGCCAGCAGCCCCCGGAGTAATGAAAAACTGTTTTTT
TRBD2 | TRBJ2-7 | NA | TRBV7-9 | CASSPRGLAGGLIGEQYF | TGTGCCAGCAGCCCCAGAGGGCTAGCGGGAGGGCTAATCGGGGAGCAGTACTTC
TRBD1 | TRBJ2-1 | NA | TRBV19 | CASSIRGQGYEQFF | TGTGCCAGTAGTATAAGGGGACAGGGGTATGAGCAGTTCTTC
TRBD1 | TRBJ2-7 | NA | TRBV19 | CASSIVDRGPYEQYF | TGTGCCAGTAGTATAGTAGACAGGGGCCCCTACGAGCAGTACTTC
NA | TRBJ2-5 | once | TRBV28 | CASSSDGIQETQYF | TGTGCCAGCAGTTCGGACGGGATCCAAGAGACCCAGTACTTC
TRBD1 | TRBJ1-1 | NA | TRBV6-5 | CASSALPQGGFEAFF | TGTGCCAGCAGTGCCCTCCCCCAGGGGGGCTTTGAAGCTTTCTTT
TRBD1 | TRBJ2-2 | once | TRBV27 | CASSTGTANGGELFF | TGTGCCAGCAGTACCGGGACAGCGAACGGCGGGGAGCTGTTTTTT
NA | TRBJ1-2 | NA | TRBV4-3 | CASSQTIVMTGSNYGYTF | TGCGCCAGCAGCCAAACAATCGTCATGACCGGGAGCAACTATGGCTACACCTTC
NA | TRBJ2-5 | NA | TRBV19 | CASSSFETQYF | TGTGCCAGTAGTTCTTTCGAGACCCAGTACTTC
NA | TRBJ1-2 | NA | TRBV28 | CASSLNLGQGSNYGYTF | TGTGCCAGCAGCCTTAACCTTGGGCAGGGATCTAACTATGGCTACACCTTC
NA | TRBJ1-2 | NA | TRBV2 | CASSEGGRGVAGYTF | TGTGCCAGCAGTGAAGGGGGTCGGGGGGTTGCTGGCTACACCTTC
NA | TRBJ1-2 | NA | TRBV7-9 | CASSVGTGVGGYTF | TGTGCCAGCAGCGTAGGGACGGGGGTAGGAGGCTACACCTTC